These 6 T cell receptor beta chains came from one sample sequenced in a study of blood T cell repertoires in COVID-19. Libraries were prepared by immunoSEQ multiplex PCR; TCRdb keeps only in-frame clonotypes and omits some of them. This sample yields roughly 150,000 clones, of which 80% are seen a single time; about 0.58% belongs to the top ten. Sequenced material: peripheral blood. These receptors were obtained from a man aged 60 to 69 with acute or convalescent COVID-19.

CDR3 loop: CASGPSLAGYEQYF. CDR3 coding DNA: TGTGCCAGCGGCCCTTCGCTAGCGGGCTACGAGCAGTACTTC. This chain connects TRBV9 to TRBJ2-7, with TRBD2 matching 8 bases. J was trimmed by 3 bases and V by 7 bases; bases with no gene match: 9. Germline V CDR1 and CDR2: SGDLS, YYNGEE. The CDR3 spans 14 residues.

This chain connects TRBV28 to TRBJ1-3; 7 positions agree with TRBD1. V dropped 5 bases and J dropped 0; count of bases not matched to a gene: 7. Looked up from germline, CDR1 is MDHEN and CDR2 is SYDVKM. The CDR3 has 16 amino acids. The CDR3 DNA follows: TGTGCCAGCAGTGCCCACAGGGGAATCTCTGGAAACACCATATATTTT. Translation: CASSAHRGISGNTIYF.

J is TRBJ2-2 and V is TRBV5-4; D perhaps matches TRBD1 (6 bases). There are 15 residues in the CDR3. Germline loops: CDR1 SGHNT, CDR2 YYREEE (reference sequence). V lost 0 bases to trimming and J lost 4 bases, with 10 bases between them. The DNA for the CDR3 is TGTGCCAGCAGCTTGGGGCAGGGGACCACCGGGGAGCTGTTTTTT. This encodes CASSLGQGTTGELFF.

The V gene is TRBV12-3 or TRBV12-4, the J gene TRBJ1-5, with D unclear. Trimming removed 3 bases from V and 3 bases from J, with 3 bases in between. The CDR3 covers 12 residues. CDR3 bases: TGTGCCAGCAGTTTCCTCAATCAGCCCCAGCATTTT. It codes for CASSFLNQPQHF.

The chain couples TRBV29-1 to TRBJ1-2; 9 bases fit TRBD1. With 8 bases clipped from V and 7 bases from J, the junction kept 8 bases outside the gene matches. This CDR3 spans 12 amino acids. Germline CDR1 SQVTM, CDR2 ANQGSEA. The CDR3 reads CSSRGQGRGYTF. CDR3 bases: TGCAGCTCCCGGGGACAGGGACGTGGCTACACCTTC. The variable domain in full, with the rest retrieved from reference TRBV29-1 and TRBJ1-2, is SAVISQKPSRDICQRGTSLTIQCQVDSQVTMMFWYRQQPGQSLTLIATANQGSEATYESGFVIDKFPISRPNLTFSTLTVSNMSPEDSSIYLCSSRGQGRGYTFGSGTRLTVV.

The chain joins TRBV6-1 to TRBJ2-1; TRBD2 matches at 7 bases. Trimming took 2 bases from V and 7 from J; bases not matched to a gene: 5. Germline CDR1 and CDR2: MNHNS and SASEGT. This CDR3 has 14 residues. The CDR3, as DNA: TGTGCCAGCAGTGAATGGGGTAGCGGGAATGAGCAGTTCTTC. Its protein product is CASSEWGSGNEQFF.